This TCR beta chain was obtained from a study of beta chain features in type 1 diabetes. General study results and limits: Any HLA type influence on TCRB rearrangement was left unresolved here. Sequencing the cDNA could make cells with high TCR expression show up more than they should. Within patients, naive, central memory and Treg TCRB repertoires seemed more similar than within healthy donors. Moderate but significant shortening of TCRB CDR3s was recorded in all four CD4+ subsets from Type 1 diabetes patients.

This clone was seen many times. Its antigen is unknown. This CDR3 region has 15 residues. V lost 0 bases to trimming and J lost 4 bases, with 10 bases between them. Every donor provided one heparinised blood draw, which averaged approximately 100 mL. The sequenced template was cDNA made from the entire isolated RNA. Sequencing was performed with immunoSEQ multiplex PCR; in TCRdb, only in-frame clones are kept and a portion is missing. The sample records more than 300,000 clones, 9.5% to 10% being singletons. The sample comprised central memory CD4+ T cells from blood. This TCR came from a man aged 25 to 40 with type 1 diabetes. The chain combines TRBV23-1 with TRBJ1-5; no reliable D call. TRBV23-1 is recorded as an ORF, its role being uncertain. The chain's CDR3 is CASSQSRTKNQPQHF. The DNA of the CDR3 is TGCGCCAGCAGTCAATCCCGGACCAAGAATCAGCCCCAGCATTTT.